The clone carrying this T cell receptor beta chain was recorded once. This record comes from a study of technical replicates of blood from a few donors. Only in-frame clones appear in the TCRdb table, and some are missing; sequencing was by immunoSEQ multiplex PCR. The data show roughly 80,000 clones, with around 91% seen just once and about 0.41% held by the top ten. This CDR3 region has 13 residues. Trimming took 5 bases from V and 5 from J; bases not matched to a gene: 4. Germline V lookup: CDR1 MNHEY, CDR2 SVGAGI. The receptor comes from a human donor in good health. The specimen sequenced was T cells isolated from PBMCs. The chain recombines TRBV6-5 with TRBJ2-5; 8 bases match TRBD2. The CDR3, as DNA: TGTGCCAGCAGTACGGGAGGGGAGGAGACCCAGTACTTC. Residues: CASSTGGEETQYF.